This T cell receptor beta chain comes out of a study of blood T cell repertoires in COVID-19. The wider study: The analysed material was cDNA or gDNA that came from T cells, B-cell-depleted T cells, or PBMCs.

This clone was seen once. This CDR3 is built from 12 residues. The V gene's germline CDR1 is GTSNPN and CDR2 SVGIG (reference sequence). V lost 8 bases to trimming and J lost 4 bases, with 12 bases between them. In the authors' methods: Estimation of nucleated cell counts relied on the amplification of reference gene primers. Libraries were prepared by immunoSEQ multiplex PCR; TCRdb keeps only in-frame clonotypes and omits some of them. The V and J calls and clone size are taken from that table; D and trimming were inferred from the DNA. The table shows around 300,000 clones, with 90% occurring only once. In Seattle, patients joined the study during active infection and were tracked longitudinally.

The sequence came from a woman between 35 and 50 years old with COVID-19, enrolled during active disease. The specimen sequenced was peripheral blood. V usage is TRBV30 and J usage is TRBJ1-5; maybe TRBD1 (6 bases). The CDR3 loop is CALQQGNQPQHF. DNA for the CDR3: TGTGCCCTTCAACAGGGAAATCAGCCCCAGCATTTT.